Described below is a single T cell receptor beta chain sequence and its context. Its antigen is still unknown. This sample was taken from a study of CXCR3-negative and CXCR3-positive naive CD8 T cells. The study made its TRB cDNA libraries by 5' RACE, adding UMI labels. From its re-call of the 5' RACE reads, TCRdb lists each CDR3 protein once, without DNA. Its listing shows 130,000 or so distinct CDR3 sequences. Study-wide results and limits: Naive subsets showed comparable surface CD5, and TCR interaction strength was also inferred from TRB CDR3 physicochemistry. CXCR3 levels fell partly with cryopreservation; most assays relied on fresh PBMCs.

CDR3 length equals 12 residues. The genes are TRBV21-1 and TRBJ2-5. TRBV21-1 corresponds to a pseudogene. The sequencing input was naive CXCR3- CD8+ T cells from blood. Subset specified: CD45RO-CCR7+CD27+CD95- naive CD8+ T cells lacking CXCR3 (TNR3-). This TCR derives from a human donor in good health. Some clones in this sample may be carry-over from other donors' samples. CDR3 loop: CASSKAQETQYF.